Sequencing of this T cell receptor beta chain was carried out in a study of blood T cell repertoires in COVID-19. At the level of the study: Whether acute or convalescent, the COVID-19 samples came from the United States, Italy and Spain. T cells, B-cell-depleted T cells, or PBMCs provided the cDNA or gDNA that served as material.

In the authors' methods: Amplification from reference gene primers served as the basis for estimated nucleated cell counts. Data came from immunoSEQ multiplex PCR; TCRdb stores just in-frame clones and leaves some out. That table gives V, J and clone size, and the DNA gave D and trimming. The sample consists of some 250,000 clones, about 80% of them appearing once. Sequencing was performed on peripheral blood. The source of this sequence is a man between 50 and 59 years old with active or convalescent COVID-19.

The CDR3 region is CASSLTGGYNEQFF. CDR3 bases: TGTGCCAGCAGCTTGACAGGGGGCTACAATGAGCAGTTCTTC. The chain couples TRBV7-9 to TRBJ2-1, with TRBD1 matching 9 bases. The CDR3 runs to 14 residues. Germline V gives CDR1 SEHNR, CDR2 FQNEAQ (reference sequence). V was pared by 3 bases and J by 3 bases, with 0 bases of the junction left unmatched.